The entry below describes one TCR beta chain. Its target is unknown. CDR1 and CDR2 from the germline V gene are ENHRY and SYGVKD. With 4 bases clipped from V and 2 bases from J, the junction kept 4 bases outside the gene matches. CDR3 size: 14 residues. This specimen comes from a study of CD8+ T cells in alopecia areata. For the study at large: At a dose of 5 to 10 mg twice daily, oral tofacitinib was given to treated patients. Tofacitinib continued for 6 to 18 months and was then withheld for 6 months. Study conclusions and caveats: Lesional scalp, especially alopecia totalis/universalis, showed higher clonality than normal scalp.

In each case, RNA was isolated and then reverse transcribed into cDNA as the sequencing template. Data came from immunoSEQ multiplex PCR; TCRdb stores just in-frame clones and leaves some out. The table shows roughly 150,000 clones, with around half occurring only once. Sequencing was performed on CD8+ T cells sorted from blood, taken at week 0. This receptor was obtained from a human donor with alopecia areata. V and J are TRBV10-3 and TRBJ2-5; TRBD1 aligns across 7 bases. The CDR3 DNA reads TGTGCCATCAGTGCCCTGACAGGGCAAGAGACCCAGTACTTC. The encoded protein is CAISALTGQETQYF.